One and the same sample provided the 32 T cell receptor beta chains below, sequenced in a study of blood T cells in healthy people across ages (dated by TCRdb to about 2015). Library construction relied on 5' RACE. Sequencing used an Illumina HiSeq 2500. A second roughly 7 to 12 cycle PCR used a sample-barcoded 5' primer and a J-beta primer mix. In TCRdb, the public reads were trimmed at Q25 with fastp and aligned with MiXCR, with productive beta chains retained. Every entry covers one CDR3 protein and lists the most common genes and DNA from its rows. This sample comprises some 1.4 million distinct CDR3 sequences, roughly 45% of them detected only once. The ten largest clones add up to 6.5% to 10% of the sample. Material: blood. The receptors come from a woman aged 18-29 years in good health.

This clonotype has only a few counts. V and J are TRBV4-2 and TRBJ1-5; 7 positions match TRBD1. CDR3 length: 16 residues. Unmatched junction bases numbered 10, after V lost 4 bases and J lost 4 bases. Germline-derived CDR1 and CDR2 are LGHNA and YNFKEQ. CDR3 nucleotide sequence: TGTGCCAGCAGCCCCCCCCTGACAGGGTCGAATCAGCCCCAGCATTTT. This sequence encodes CASSPPLTGSNQPQHF.

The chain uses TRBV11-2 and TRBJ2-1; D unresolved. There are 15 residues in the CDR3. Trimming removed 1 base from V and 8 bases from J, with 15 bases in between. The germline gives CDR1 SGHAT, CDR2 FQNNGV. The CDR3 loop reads CASSLVLSQLDEQFF. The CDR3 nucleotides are TGTGCCAGCAGCTTAGTGTTAAGCCAGCTGGATGAGCAGTTCTTC.

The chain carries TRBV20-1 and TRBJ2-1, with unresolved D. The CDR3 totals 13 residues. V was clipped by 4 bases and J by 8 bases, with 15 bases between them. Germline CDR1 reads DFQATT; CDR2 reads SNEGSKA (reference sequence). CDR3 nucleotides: TGCAGTGCTATCCATCAGGCCGCCCATGAGCAGTTCTTC. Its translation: CSAIHQAAHEQFF.

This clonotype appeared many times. The CDR3 DNA sequence: TGTGCCAGCAGTTTAGCTGGGAAACAGGGCCTGGGGCAGTACTTC. Residues: CASSLAGKQGLGQYF. This chain joins TRBV12-3 or TRBV12-4 and TRBJ2-7, with D possibly TRBD1 on 6 matching bases. The V gene lost 0 bases and the J gene lost 9 bases, with 18 bases spanning the gap. The CDR3 runs 15 residues.

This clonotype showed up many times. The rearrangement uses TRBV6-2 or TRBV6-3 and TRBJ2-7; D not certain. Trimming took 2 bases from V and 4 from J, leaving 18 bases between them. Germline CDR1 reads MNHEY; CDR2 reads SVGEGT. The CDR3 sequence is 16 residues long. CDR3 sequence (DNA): TGTGCCAGCAGTTACGAGGTAGGCTTCGTCGCGTACGAGCAGTACTTC. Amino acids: CASSYEVGFVAYEQYF.

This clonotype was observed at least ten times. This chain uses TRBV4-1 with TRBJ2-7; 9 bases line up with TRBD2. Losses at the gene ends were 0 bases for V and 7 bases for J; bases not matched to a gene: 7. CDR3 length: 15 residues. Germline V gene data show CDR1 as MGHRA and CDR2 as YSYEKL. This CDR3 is CASSQEGLAGWEQYF. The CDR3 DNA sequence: TGCGCCAGCAGCCAAGAAGGTCTAGCGGGATGGGAGCAGTACTTC.

The CDR3 is CASTLAGGEAFF. DNA of the CDR3: TGTGCCAGCACCCTAGCCGGGGGCGAAGCTTTCTTT. The rearrangement links TRBV6-6 to TRBJ1-1; D perhaps matches TRBD1 (6 bases). Germline loops: CDR1 MNHNY, CDR2 SVGAGI (reference sequence). This CDR3 has 12 residues. Deletions cut 7 bases from V and 8 bases from J, with 14 bases between.

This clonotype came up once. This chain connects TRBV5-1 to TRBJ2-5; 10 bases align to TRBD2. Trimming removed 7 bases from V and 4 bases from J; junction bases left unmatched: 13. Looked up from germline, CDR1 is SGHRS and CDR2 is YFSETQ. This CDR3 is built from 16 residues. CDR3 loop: CASGRFSGGPRETQYF. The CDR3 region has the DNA TGCGCCAGCGGACGATTTAGCGGGGGGCCTCGAGAGACCCAGTACTTC.

CDR3: CAGGQGGETQYF. The CDR3 DNA sequence: TGTGCCGGAGGACAGGGGGGGGAGACCCAGTACTTC. The chain combines TRBV2 with TRBJ2-5; 10 positions agree with TRBD1. Germline values: CDR1 SNHLY, CDR2 FYNNEI. The CDR3 totals 12 residues. Trimming removed 11 bases from V and 5 bases from J; junction bases left unmatched: 5.

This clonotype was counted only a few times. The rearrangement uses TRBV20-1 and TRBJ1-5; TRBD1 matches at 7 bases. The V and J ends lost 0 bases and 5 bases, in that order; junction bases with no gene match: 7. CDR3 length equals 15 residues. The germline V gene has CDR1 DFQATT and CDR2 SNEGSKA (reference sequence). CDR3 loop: CSARDWGQKDQPQHF. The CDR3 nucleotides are TGCAGTGCTAGAGATTGGGGACAGAAAGATCAGCCCCAGCATTTT.

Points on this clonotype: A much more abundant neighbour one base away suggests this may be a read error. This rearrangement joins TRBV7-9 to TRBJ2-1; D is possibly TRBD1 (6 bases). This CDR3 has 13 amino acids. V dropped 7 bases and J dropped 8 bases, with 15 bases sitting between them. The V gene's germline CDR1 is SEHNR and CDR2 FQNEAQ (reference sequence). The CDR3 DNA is TGTGCCAGCATAGCTAGCAGGGGTTATGAGCAGTTCTTC. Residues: CASIASRGYEQFF. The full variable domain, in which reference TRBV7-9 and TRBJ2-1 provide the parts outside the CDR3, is DTGVSQNPRHKITKRGQNVTFRCDPISEHNRLYWYRQTLGQGPEFLTYFQNEAQLEKSRLLSDRFSAERPKGSFSTLEIQRTEQGDSAMYLCASIASRGYEQFFGPGTRLTVL.

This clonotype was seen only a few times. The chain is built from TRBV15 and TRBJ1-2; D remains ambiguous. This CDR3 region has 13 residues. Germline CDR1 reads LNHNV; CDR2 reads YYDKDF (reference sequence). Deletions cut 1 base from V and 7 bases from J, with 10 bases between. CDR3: CATSRAVLGGYTF. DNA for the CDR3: TGTGCCACCAGCAGAGCAGTCCTGGGTGGCTACACCTTC.

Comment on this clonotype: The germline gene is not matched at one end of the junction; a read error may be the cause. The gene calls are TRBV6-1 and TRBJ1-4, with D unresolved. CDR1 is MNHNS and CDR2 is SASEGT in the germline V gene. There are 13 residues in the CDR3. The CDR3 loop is CVSRLTGNEKLFF. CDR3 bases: TGTGTCAGCAGATTGACTGGAAATGAAAAACTGTTTTTT.

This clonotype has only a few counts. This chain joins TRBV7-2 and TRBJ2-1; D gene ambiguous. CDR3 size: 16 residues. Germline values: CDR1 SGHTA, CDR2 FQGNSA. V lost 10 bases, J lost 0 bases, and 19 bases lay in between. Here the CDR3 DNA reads TGTGCCACCAGTTTCGTAAGAGGTTCCTCCTACAATGAGCAGTTCTTC. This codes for CATSFVRGSSYNEQFF.

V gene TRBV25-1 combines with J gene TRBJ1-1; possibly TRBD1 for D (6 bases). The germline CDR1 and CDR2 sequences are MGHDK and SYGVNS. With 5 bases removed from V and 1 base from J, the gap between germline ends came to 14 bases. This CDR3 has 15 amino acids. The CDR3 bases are TGTGCCAGCAGTAAGTCGAGGGGGGCGAACACTGAAGCTTTCTTT. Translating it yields CASSKSRGANTEAFF.

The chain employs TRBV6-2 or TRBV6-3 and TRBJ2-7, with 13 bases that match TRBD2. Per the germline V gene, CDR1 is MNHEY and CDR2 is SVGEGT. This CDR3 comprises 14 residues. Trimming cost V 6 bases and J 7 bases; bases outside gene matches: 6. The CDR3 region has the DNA TGTGCCAGCAGACTAGCGGGAGGGCCCAATGAGCAGTACTTC. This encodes CASRLAGGPNEQYF.

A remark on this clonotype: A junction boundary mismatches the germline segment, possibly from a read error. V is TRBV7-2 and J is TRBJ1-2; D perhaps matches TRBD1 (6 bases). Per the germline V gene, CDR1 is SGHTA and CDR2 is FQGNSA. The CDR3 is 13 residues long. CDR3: CASGSGGGDGYTF. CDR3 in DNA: TGCGCCAGCGGTTCCGGGGGCGGGGATGGCTACACCTTC. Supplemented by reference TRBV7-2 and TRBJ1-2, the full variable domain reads GAGVSQSPSNKVTEKGKDVELRCDPISGHTALYWYRQSLGQGLEFLIYFQGNSAPDKSGLPSDRFSAERTGGSVSTLTIQRTQQEDSAVYLCASGSGGGDGYTFGSGTRLTVV.

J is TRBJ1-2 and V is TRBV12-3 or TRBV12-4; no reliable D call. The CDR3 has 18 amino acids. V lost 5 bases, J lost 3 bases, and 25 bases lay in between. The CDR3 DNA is TGTGCCAGCAGTCCCGTCCTCAGGATGGTAAGGTTCGACTATGGCTACACCTTC. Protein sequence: CASSPVLRMVRFDYGYTF.

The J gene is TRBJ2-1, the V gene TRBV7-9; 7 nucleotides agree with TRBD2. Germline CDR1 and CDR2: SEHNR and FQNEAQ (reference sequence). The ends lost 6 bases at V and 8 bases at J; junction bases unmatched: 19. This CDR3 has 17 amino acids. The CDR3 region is CASSKFLLSGNLHEQFF. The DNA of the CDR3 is TGTGCCAGCAGTAAATTTCTCCTAAGCGGGAATCTTCATGAGCAGTTCTTC. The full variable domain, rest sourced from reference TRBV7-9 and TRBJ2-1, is DTGVSQNPRHKITKRGQNVTFRCDPISEHNRLYWYRQTLGQGPEFLTYFQNEAQLEKSRLLSDRFSAERPKGSFSTLEIQRTEQGDSAMYLCASSKFLLSGNLHEQFFGPGTRLTVL.

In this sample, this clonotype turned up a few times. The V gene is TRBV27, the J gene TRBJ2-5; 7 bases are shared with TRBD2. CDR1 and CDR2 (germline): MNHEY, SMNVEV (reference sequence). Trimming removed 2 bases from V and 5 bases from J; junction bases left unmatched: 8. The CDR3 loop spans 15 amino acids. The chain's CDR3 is CASSLQEGGEETQYF. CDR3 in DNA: TGTGCCAGCAGTTTACAGGAGGGAGGGGAGGAGACCCAGTACTTC.

The chain's CDR3 is CASSEARRDGYTF. DNA of the CDR3: TGTGCCAGCAGTGAAGCCAGGAGGGATGGCTACACCTTC. The chain joins TRBV6-1 to TRBJ1-2, with D unclear. The CDR3 consists of 13 residues. V was pared by 0 bases and J by 6 bases, with 8 bases between. The germline CDR1 and CDR2 sequences are MNHNS and SASEGT.

The CDR3 sequence: CASSPDDGYEKLFF. CDR3 bases: TGTGCCAGCAGCCCAGACGACGGGTATGAAAAACTGTTTTTT. The chain has TRBV7-9 and TRBJ1-4, with D unclear. Trimming shortened V by 5 bases and J by 6 bases, and 13 bases separated the two germline ends. Germline values: CDR1 SEHNR, CDR2 FQNEAQ (reference sequence). This CDR3 is 14 amino acids long.

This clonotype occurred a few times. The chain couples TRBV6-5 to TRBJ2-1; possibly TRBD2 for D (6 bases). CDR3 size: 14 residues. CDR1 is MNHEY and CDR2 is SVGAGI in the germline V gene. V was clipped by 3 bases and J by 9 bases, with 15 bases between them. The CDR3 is CASSYGAGSVEQFF. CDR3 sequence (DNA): TGTGCCAGCAGTTATGGCGCGGGGTCCGTTGAGCAGTTCTTC.

The CDR3 loop is CASRSSVSSYNEQYF. The CDR3 DNA reads as TGTGCCAGCAGGTCTAGCGTTAGCTCCTACAATGAGCAGTACTTC. The J gene is TRBJ2-1, the V gene TRBV12-3 or TRBV12-4; maybe TRBD2 (6 bases). Near its end, the DNA agrees better with TRBJ2-7, so the J call may be wrong. This CDR3 contains 15 residues.

Written as DNA, the CDR3 is TGTGCCAGCAGCGTCGGCGGGCCGAACAATGAGCAGTTCTTC. This translates into CASSVGGPNNEQFF. The rearrangement links TRBV9 to TRBJ2-1; maybe TRBD2 (5 bases). The germline gives CDR1 SGDLS, CDR2 YYNGEE. The germline V and J ends were trimmed by 2 bases and 5 bases, with 11 bases remaining between them. This CDR3 contains 14 residues. Combining the CDR3 with reference TRBV9 and TRBJ2-1 gives the whole variable domain DSGVTQTPKHLITATGQRVTLRCSPRSGDLSVYWYQQSLDQGLQFLIQYYNGEERAKGNILERFSAQQFPDLHSELNLSSLELGDSALYFCASSVGGPNNEQFFGPGTRLTVL.

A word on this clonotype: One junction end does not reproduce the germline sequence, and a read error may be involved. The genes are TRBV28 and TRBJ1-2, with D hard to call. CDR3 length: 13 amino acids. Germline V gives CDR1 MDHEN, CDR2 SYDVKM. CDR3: CSSSLSAAYGYTF. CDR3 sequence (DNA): TGTTCCAGCAGTTTGAGCGCAGCCTATGGCTACACCTTC.

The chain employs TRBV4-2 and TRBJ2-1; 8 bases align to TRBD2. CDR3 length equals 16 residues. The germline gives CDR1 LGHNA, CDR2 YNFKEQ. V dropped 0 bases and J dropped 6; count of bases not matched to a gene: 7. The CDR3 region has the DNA TGTGCCAGCAGCCAAGAGTCCGGGGGGGCCCTCAATGAGCAGTTCTTC. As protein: CASSQESGGALNEQFF.

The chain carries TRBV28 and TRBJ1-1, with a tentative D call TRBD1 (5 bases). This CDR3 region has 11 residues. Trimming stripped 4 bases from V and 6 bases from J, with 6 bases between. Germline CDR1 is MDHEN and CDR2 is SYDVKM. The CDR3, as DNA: TGTGCCAGCAGTTGGGGCCCTGAAGCTTTCTTT. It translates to CASSWGPEAFF.

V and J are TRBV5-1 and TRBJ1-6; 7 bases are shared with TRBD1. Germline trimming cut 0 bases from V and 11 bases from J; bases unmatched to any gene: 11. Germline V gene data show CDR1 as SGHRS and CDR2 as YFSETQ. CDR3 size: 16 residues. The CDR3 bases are TGCGCCAGCAGCTTGGACGTAGCAGGGGGTACGACACCCCTCCACTTT. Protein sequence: CASSLDVAGGTTPLHF.

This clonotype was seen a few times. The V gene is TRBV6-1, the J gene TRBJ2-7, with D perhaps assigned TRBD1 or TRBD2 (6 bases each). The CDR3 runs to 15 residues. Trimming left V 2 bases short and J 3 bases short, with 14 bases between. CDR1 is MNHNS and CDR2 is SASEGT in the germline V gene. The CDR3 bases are TGTGCCAGCAGTGAAACCCCCGGGGGCGTCTACGAGCAGTACTTC. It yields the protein CASSETPGGVYEQYF.

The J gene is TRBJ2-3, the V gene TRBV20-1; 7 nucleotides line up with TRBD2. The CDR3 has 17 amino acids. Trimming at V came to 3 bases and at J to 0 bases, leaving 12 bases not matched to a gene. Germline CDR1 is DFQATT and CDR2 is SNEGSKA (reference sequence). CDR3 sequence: CSARMLAAHSSTDTQYF. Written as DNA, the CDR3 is TGCAGTGCTAGGATGCTAGCGGCCCACTCTAGCACAGATACGCAGTATTTT.

Here the CDR3 reads CSAGLTSGGQFF. The CDR3, as DNA: TGCAGCGCTGGGCTAACTAGCGGGGGGCAGTTCTTC. The chain is built from TRBV29-1 and TRBJ2-1; TRBD2 aligns across 11 bases. The CDR3 extends over 12 amino acids. Losses at the gene ends were 7 bases for V and 12 bases for J; bases not matched to a gene: 8. Germline values: CDR1 SQVTM, CDR2 ANQGSEA.